These 6 T cell receptor beta chains came from one sample sequenced in a study of T cells in Graves' hyperthyroidism and ophthalmopathy. The TCR beta CDR3 regions underwent amplification using RNA transcripts as the source. When the TCR CDR3 underwent first-round RT-PCR, the HTBI primer set was used. TCRdb recomputed calls from the multiplex PCR reads with MiXCR, one row per CDR3 protein. The repertoire holds 600,000 to 800,000 distinct CDR3 sequences, with around 40% as singletons. Sequenced: blood. These receptor sequences come from a woman in her forties with Graves' hyperthyroidism.

The V and J genes are TRBV20-1 and TRBJ1-5; D uncertain. The V gene's germline CDR1 is DFQATT and CDR2 SNEGSKA (reference sequence). The CDR3 is made up of 10 amino acids. V was clipped by 6 bases and J by 4 bases, with 4 bases between them. CDR3 sequence reads: CSAKNQPQHF. As DNA, the CDR3 is TGCAGTGCAAAAAATCAGCCCCAGCATTTT.

This clonotype was picked up many times. The CDR3 reads CASSQSATGESYEQYF. The DNA for the CDR3 is TGCGCCAGCAGCCAAAGTGCGACAGGGGAATCCTACGAGCAGTACTTC. The V call is TRBV4-3, the J call TRBJ2-7, with 8 positions matching TRBD1. J gave up 1 base and V 2 bases, and 7 bases lay outside the gene matches. The CDR3 is 16 residues long. Germline CDR1 reads LGHNA; CDR2 reads YSLEER.

The rearrangement uses TRBV12-5 and TRBJ1-5; D unresolved. The V gene's germline CDR1 is LGHNT and CDR2 FRNRAP. Trimming removed 1 base from V and 1 base from J, with 11 bases in between. The CDR3 spans 16 residues. The CDR3 spells CASGLAPGISNQPQHF. The CDR3 DNA follows: TGTGCTAGTGGTTTGGCACCAGGAATCAGCAATCAGCCCCAGCATTTT.

This clonotype was detected ten times or more. This chain connects TRBV10-3 to TRBJ2-5; TRBD2 matches 9 bases. Germline V CDR1 and CDR2: ENHRY, SYGVKD. CDR3 length: 17 amino acids. The V segment lost 0 bases and the J segment 0 bases; nucleotides outside the gene matches: 5. CDR3 loop: CAISESRLADYQETQYF. For the CDR3, the DNA is TGTGCCATCAGTGAGTCGAGACTAGCGGATTACCAAGAGACCCAGTACTTC.

This clonotype was picked up a small number of times. This chain connects TRBV5-4 to TRBJ1-2; D gene unclear. CDR3 length: 12 residues. Trimming removed 0 bases at V and 7 bases at J, with 7 bases between. From germline, CDR1 is SGHNT and CDR2 YYREEE (reference sequence). For the CDR3, the DNA is TGTGCCAGCAGCTTGGATACATTTGGCTACACCTTC. Translation: CASSLDTFGYTF. Drawing the rest from reference TRBV5-4 and TRBJ1-2, the complete variable domain is ETGVTQSPTHLIKTRGQQVTLRCSSQSGHNTVSWYQQALGQGPQFIFQYYREEENGRGNFPPRFSGLQFPNYSSELNVNALELDDSALYLCASSLDTFGYTFGSGTRLTVV.

This clonotype was counted between two and nine times. The junction and the germline gene differ at one end; a read error may be behind it. The chain combines TRBV5-1 with TRBJ2-7; 7 bases align to TRBD1. The CDR3 has 14 residues. Germline CDR1 SGHRS, CDR2 YFSETQ. The CDR3 here is CASSPGQSAYEQYF. CDR3 DNA sequence: TGTGCCAGCTCACCGGGACAGTCTGCCTACGAGCAGTACTTC. Looking up the rest from reference TRBV5-1 and TRBJ2-7 gives the full variable domain: KAGVTQTPRYLIKTRGQQVTLSCSPISGHRSVSWYQQTPGQGLQFLFEYFSETQRNKGNFPGRFSGRQFSNSRSEMNVSTLELGDSALYLCASSPGQSAYEQYFGPGTRLTVT.